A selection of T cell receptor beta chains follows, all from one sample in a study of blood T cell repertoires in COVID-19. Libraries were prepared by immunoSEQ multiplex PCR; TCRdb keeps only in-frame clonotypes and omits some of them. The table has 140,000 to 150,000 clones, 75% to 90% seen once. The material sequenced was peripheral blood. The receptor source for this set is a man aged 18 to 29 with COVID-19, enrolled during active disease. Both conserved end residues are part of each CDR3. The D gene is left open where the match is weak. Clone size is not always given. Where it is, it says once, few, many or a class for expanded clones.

CDR3 protein: CASSASGGPRITDTQYF
CDR3 DNA: TGTGCCAGCAGCGCCTCCGGGGGGCCGCGTATCACAGATACGCAGTATTTT
clone size: .
J gene: TRBJ2-3
D gene: .
V gene: TRBV9

CDR3 protein: CASSPGTSVGEKLFF
CDR3 DNA: TGTGCCAGCAGTCCCGGGACTTCGGTGGGTGAAAAACTGTTTTTT
clone size: .
J gene: TRBJ1-4
D gene: .
V gene: TRBV28

CDR3 protein: CASSPTQLIDRLYEQYF
CDR3 DNA: TGTGCCAGCAGTCCAACCCAACTCATCGACAGGCTCTACGAGCAGTACTTC
clone size: .
J gene: TRBJ2-7
D gene: .
V gene: TRBV27

CDR3 protein: CASSLELAGYNEQFF
CDR3 DNA: TGCGCCAGCAGCTTGGAACTAGCGGGGTACAATGAGCAGTTCTTC
clone size: .
J gene: TRBJ2-1
D gene: TRBD2
V gene: TRBV5-1

CDR3 protein: CASSRESNRFEQYF
CDR3 DNA: TGTGCCAGCAGTAGGGAGTCTAATCGATTTGAGCAGTACTTC
clone size: .
J gene: TRBJ2-7
D gene: .
V gene: TRBV2

CDR3 protein: CASSSLQGTSHTIYF
CDR3 DNA: TGTGCCAGTAGTTCTCTACAGGGAACCTCCCACACCATATATTTT
clone size: .
J gene: TRBJ1-3
D gene: .
V gene: TRBV19

CDR3 protein: CASRVDRYPYEQYF
CDR3 DNA: TGTGCCAGCAGAGTTGACAGGTATCCCTACGAGCAGTACTTC
clone size: .
J gene: TRBJ2-7
D gene: .
V gene: TRBV6-5

CDR3 protein: CASSIAGMNTEAFF
CDR3 DNA: TGTGCCAGTAGTATAGCGGGTATGAACACTGAAGCTTTCTTT
clone size: .
J gene: TRBJ1-1
D gene: .
V gene: TRBV19

CDR3 protein: CAWGYRGDTEAFF
CDR3 DNA: TGTGCCTGGGGTTACAGGGGGGACACTGAAGCTTTCTTT
clone size: .
J gene: TRBJ1-1
D gene: TRBD1
V gene: TRBV30

CDR3 protein: CAWSVGLVSSYNEQFF
CDR3 DNA: TGTGCCTGGAGTGTAGGACTAGTAAGCTCCTACAATGAGCAGTTCTTC
clone size: .
J gene: TRBJ2-1
D gene: TRBD2
V gene: TRBV30

CDR3 protein: CASSLPGNYYGYTF
CDR3 DNA: TGTGCCAGCAGCTTGCCGGGAAACTACTATGGCTACACCTTC
clone size: few
J gene: TRBJ1-2
D gene: .
V gene: TRBV7-2

CDR3 protein: CASSQSLAQGGGDTQYF
CDR3 DNA: TGTGCCAGCAGCCAAAGTTTAGCACAGGGCGGGGGAGATACGCAGTATTTT
clone size: once
J gene: TRBJ2-3
D gene: .
V gene: TRBV4-2

CDR3 protein: CASSAGAMNTEAFF
CDR3 DNA: TGTGCCAGCAGCGCAGGGGCCATGAACACTGAAGCTTTCTTT
clone size: .
J gene: TRBJ1-1
D gene: .
V gene: TRBV9

CDR3 protein: CASSRRTGEAFF
CDR3 DNA: TGTGCCAGCAGCCGACGGACAGGTGAAGCTTTCTTT
clone size: .
J gene: TRBJ1-1
D gene: TRBD1
V gene: TRBV11-2

CDR3 protein: CASSLGPPGGEDEQYF
CDR3 DNA: TGTGCCAGCAGCTTAGGGCCCCCGGGAGGGGAGGACGAGCAGTACTTC
clone size: .
J gene: TRBJ2-7
D gene: TRBD2
V gene: TRBV11-2

CDR3 protein: CARKRQGLAGEFGETQYF
CDR3 DNA: TGTGCCAGAAAACGCCAGGGGCTAGCGGGAGAATTTGGAGAGACCCAGTACTTC
clone size: few
J gene: TRBJ2-5
D gene: TRBD2
V gene: TRBV28

CDR3 protein: CASSATSAAAQETQYF
CDR3 DNA: TGTGCCAGCAGTGCAACTAGCGCAGCGGCCCAAGAGACCCAGTACTTC
clone size: .
J gene: TRBJ2-5
D gene: TRBD2
V gene: TRBV27

CDR3 protein: CASSVPSSGGTGELFF
CDR3 DNA: TGTGCCAGCAGCGTCCCATCTAGCGGGGGCACCGGGGAGCTGTTTTTT
clone size: once
J gene: TRBJ2-2
D gene: TRBD2
V gene: TRBV9

CDR3 protein: CSARDEEVAFF
CDR3 DNA: TGCAGTGCTAGAGATGAGGAGGTAGCTTTCTTT
clone size: .
J gene: TRBJ1-1
D gene: .
V gene: TRBV20-1

CDR3 protein: CASSQNQHGTVTYEQYF
CDR3 DNA: TGTGCCAGCAGCCAAAACCAGCACGGGACAGTCACCTACGAGCAGTACTTC
clone size: .
J gene: TRBJ2-7
D gene: TRBD1
V gene: TRBV6-2/TRBV6-3

CDR3 protein: CASSRLDAGGYEQYF
CDR3 DNA: TGTGCCAGCAGCCGCCTGGATGCGGGGGGCTACGAGCAGTACTTC
clone size: few
J gene: TRBJ2-7
D gene: TRBD2
V gene: TRBV7-6

CDR3 protein: CASSPNSVEAFF
CDR3 DNA: TGTGCCAGCAGCCCAAACTCCGTTGAAGCTTTCTTT
clone size: .
J gene: TRBJ1-1
D gene: .
V gene: TRBV7-9

CDR3 protein: CASSDRDLAETQYF
CDR3 DNA: TGTGCCAGCAGTGACAGGGATTTAGCAGAGACCCAGTACTTC
clone size: .
J gene: TRBJ2-5
D gene: TRBD1
V gene: TRBV6-2/TRBV6-3

CDR3 protein: CASSLRGLATDTQYF
CDR3 DNA: TGTGCCAGCAGCTTAAGGGGACTAGCCACAGATACGCAGTATTTT
clone size: .
J gene: TRBJ2-3
D gene: TRBD2
V gene: TRBV7-6

CDR3 protein: CASSPGRGGRQETQYF
CDR3 DNA: TGCGCCAGCAGCCCTGGACGAGGGGGAAGACAAGAGACCCAGTACTTC
clone size: once
J gene: TRBJ2-5
D gene: .
V gene: TRBV5-1

CDR3 protein: CASGTTTRRGGYTF
CDR3 DNA: TGTGCCAGCGGGACTACAACCAGAAGGGGTGGCTACACCTTC
clone size: .
J gene: TRBJ1-2
D gene: .
V gene: TRBV27

CDR3 protein: CASSQGLAGEREQFF
CDR3 DNA: TGTGCCAGCAGCCAAGGACTAGCGGGAGAACGAGAGCAGTTCTTC
clone size: once
J gene: TRBJ2-1
D gene: TRBD2
V gene: TRBV3-1/TRBV3-2

CDR3 protein: CASSFSGRPFNEQYF
CDR3 DNA: TGTGCCAGCAGCTTTAGCGGGAGGCCGTTTAACGAGCAGTACTTC
clone size: .
J gene: TRBJ2-7
D gene: TRBD2
V gene: TRBV7-3

CDR3 protein: CASTPAGRANEQFF
CDR3 DNA: TGTGCCAGCACTCCGGCGGGGAGGGCCAATGAGCAGTTCTTC
clone size: .
J gene: TRBJ2-1
D gene: TRBD2
V gene: TRBV27

CDR3 protein: CASSLGLTGMNTEAFF
CDR3 DNA: TGTGCCAGCAGCTTAGGCTTGACAGGGATGAACACTGAAGCTTTCTTT
clone size: .
J gene: TRBJ1-1
D gene: TRBD1
V gene: TRBV11-2

CDR3 protein: CASSFETSGHNEQFF
CDR3 DNA: TGTGCCAGCAGCTTTGAGACTAGCGGACACAATGAGCAGTTCTTC
clone size: .
J gene: TRBJ2-1
D gene: TRBD2
V gene: TRBV7-9

CDR3 protein: CASSYSRDRQETQYF
CDR3 DNA: TGTGCCAGCAGTTACTCCCGGGACAGACAAGAGACCCAGTACTTC
clone size: .
J gene: TRBJ2-5
D gene: TRBD1
V gene: TRBV6-5

CDR3 protein: CASGGVSTGELFF
CDR3 DNA: TGTGCCAGCGGGGGGGTGTCCACCGGGGAGCTGTTTTTT
clone size: .
J gene: TRBJ2-2
D gene: TRBD2
V gene: TRBV27

CDR3 protein: CASSFEGELFF
CDR3 DNA: TGCGCCAGCAGCTTTGAGGGGGAGCTGTTTTTT
clone size: few
J gene: TRBJ2-2
D gene: .
V gene: TRBV5-1

CDR3 protein: CATSDLGGGGPDTQYF
CDR3 DNA: TGTGCCACCAGTGATTTGGGGGGGGGAGGGCCAGATACGCAGTATTTT
clone size: .
J gene: TRBJ2-3
D gene: TRBD2
V gene: TRBV24-1

CDR3 protein: CAIRGQNLMNTEAFF
CDR3 DNA: TGTGCCATCAGAGGACAGAACCTAATGAACACTGAAGCTTTCTTT
clone size: once
J gene: TRBJ1-1
D gene: .
V gene: TRBV10-3

CDR3 protein: CASSPGLSNEKLFF
CDR3 DNA: TGTGCCAGCAGTCCGGGACTAAGTAATGAAAAACTGTTTTTT
clone size: .
J gene: TRBJ1-4
D gene: .
V gene: TRBV6-2/TRBV6-3

CDR3 protein: CASSLAGQGMRTEAFF
CDR3 DNA: TGTGCCAGCAGCTTGGCGGGACAGGGGATGAGGACTGAAGCTTTCTTT
clone size: .
J gene: TRBJ1-1
D gene: TRBD1
V gene: TRBV5-8

CDR3 protein: CASSRTGSTYEQYF
CDR3 DNA: TGTGCCAGCAGTCGGACAGGGTCAACCTACGAGCAGTACTTC
clone size: .
J gene: TRBJ2-7
D gene: TRBD1
V gene: TRBV6-2/TRBV6-3

CDR3 protein: CASSPGLENTGELFF
CDR3 DNA: TGTGCCAGCAGCCCAGGACTAGAGAACACCGGGGAGCTGTTTTTT
clone size: .
J gene: TRBJ2-2
D gene: TRBD2
V gene: TRBV5-6

CDR3 protein: CASSEIGVSTDTQYF
CDR3 DNA: TGTGCCAGCAGTGAAATTGGAGTTAGCACAGATACGCAGTATTTT
clone size: .
J gene: TRBJ2-3
D gene: .
V gene: TRBV6-1

CDR3 protein: CASSRPGLAGTVRQFF
CDR3 DNA: TGTGCCAGCAGTCGACCGGGACTAGCGGGCACCGTCCGGCAGTTCTTC
clone size: few
J gene: TRBJ2-1
D gene: TRBD2
V gene: TRBV6-2/TRBV6-3

CDR3 protein: CASSPFLGRNTGELFF
CDR3 DNA: TGTGCCAGCAGCCCATTCTTGGGCAGAAACACCGGGGAGCTGTTTTTT
clone size: .
J gene: TRBJ2-2
D gene: .
V gene: TRBV5-4

CDR3 protein: CASSPWGNYEQYF
CDR3 DNA: TGCGCCAGCAGCCCTTGGGGCAATTACGAGCAGTACTTC
clone size: .
J gene: TRBJ2-7
D gene: .
V gene: TRBV5-1

CDR3 protein: CASSLAGASTDTQYF
CDR3 DNA: TGTGCCAGCAGTTTAGCGGGGGCTAGCACAGATACGCAGTATTTT
clone size: .
J gene: TRBJ2-3
D gene: .
V gene: TRBV28

CDR3 protein: CASRGSGNQPQHF
CDR3 DNA: TGTGCCAGCCGGGGGTCAGGCAATCAGCCCCAGCATTTT
clone size: .
J gene: TRBJ1-5
D gene: .
V gene: TRBV5-8

CDR3 protein: CASSLPGTSTDTQYF
CDR3 DNA: TGCGCCAGCAGCCTTCCCGGGACAAGCACGGATACGCAGTATTTT
clone size: .
J gene: TRBJ2-3
D gene: .
V gene: TRBV5-1

CDR3 protein: CASSPLQAFNEQFF
CDR3 DNA: TGTGCCAGCAGCCCACTTCAAGCGTTCAATGAGCAGTTCTTC
clone size: .
J gene: TRBJ2-1
D gene: .
V gene: TRBV7-7

CDR3 protein: CASSLNAEPDRNGYTF
CDR3 DNA: TGCGCCAGCAGCCTAAACGCAGAACCAGACAGGAATGGCTACACCTTC
clone size: few
J gene: TRBJ1-2
D gene: .
V gene: TRBV4-3

CDR3 protein: CASSRYRVGNNGLAYNEQFF
CDR3 DNA: TGCGCCAGCAGCCGTTACAGGGTGGGGAACAACGGACTTGCCTACAATGAGCAGTTCTTC
clone size: once
J gene: TRBJ2-1
D gene: .
V gene: TRBV4-1

CDR3 protein: CASSMRGLNTGELFF
CDR3 DNA: TGCGCCAGCAGCATGAGGGGGCTAAACACCGGGGAGCTGTTTTTT
clone size: .
J gene: TRBJ2-2
D gene: TRBD1
V gene: TRBV5-1

CDR3 protein: CASSLHRTGWSTGELFF
CDR3 DNA: TGTGCCAGCAGCCTACATCGGACAGGGTGGAGCACCGGGGAGCTGTTTTTT
clone size: .
J gene: TRBJ2-2
D gene: TRBD1
V gene: TRBV9